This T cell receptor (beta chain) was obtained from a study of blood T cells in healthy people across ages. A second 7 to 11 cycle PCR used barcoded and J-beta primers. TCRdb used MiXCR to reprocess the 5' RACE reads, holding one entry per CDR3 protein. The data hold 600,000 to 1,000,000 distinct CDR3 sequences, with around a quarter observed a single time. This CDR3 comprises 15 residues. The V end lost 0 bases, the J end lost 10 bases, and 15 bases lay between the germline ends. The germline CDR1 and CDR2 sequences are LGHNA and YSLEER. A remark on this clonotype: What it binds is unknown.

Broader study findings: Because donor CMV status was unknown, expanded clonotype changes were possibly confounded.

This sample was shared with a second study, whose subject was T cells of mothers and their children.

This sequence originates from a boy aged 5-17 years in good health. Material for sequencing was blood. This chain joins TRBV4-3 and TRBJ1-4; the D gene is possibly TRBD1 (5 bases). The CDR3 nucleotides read TGCGCCAGCAGCCAAGATGGAGGGGTGGGCGTAAAACTGTTTTTT. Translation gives CASSQDGGVGVKLFF.